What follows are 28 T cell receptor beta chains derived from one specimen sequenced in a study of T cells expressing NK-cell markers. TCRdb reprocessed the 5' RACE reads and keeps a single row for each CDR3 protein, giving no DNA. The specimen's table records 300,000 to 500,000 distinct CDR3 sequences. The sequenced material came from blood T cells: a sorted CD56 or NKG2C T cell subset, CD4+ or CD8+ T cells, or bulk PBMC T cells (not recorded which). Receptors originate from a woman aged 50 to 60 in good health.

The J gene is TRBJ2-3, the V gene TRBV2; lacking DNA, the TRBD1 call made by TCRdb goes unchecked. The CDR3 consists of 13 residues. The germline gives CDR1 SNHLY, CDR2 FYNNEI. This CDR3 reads CAIPGQGIDTQYF.

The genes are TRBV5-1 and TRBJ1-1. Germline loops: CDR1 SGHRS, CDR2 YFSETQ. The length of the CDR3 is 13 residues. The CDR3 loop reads CASSTEEGSEAFF.

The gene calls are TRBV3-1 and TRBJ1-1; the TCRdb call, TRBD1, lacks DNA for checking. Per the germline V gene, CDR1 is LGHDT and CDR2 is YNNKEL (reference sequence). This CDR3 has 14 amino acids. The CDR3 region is CASSFVGENTEAFF.

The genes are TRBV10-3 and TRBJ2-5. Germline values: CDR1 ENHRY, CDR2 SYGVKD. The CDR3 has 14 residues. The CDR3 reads CAISESWAQETQYF.

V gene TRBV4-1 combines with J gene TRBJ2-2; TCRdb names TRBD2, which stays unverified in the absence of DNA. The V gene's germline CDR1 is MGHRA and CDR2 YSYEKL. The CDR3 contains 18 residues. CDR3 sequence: CASSQGASGRGRAGELFF.

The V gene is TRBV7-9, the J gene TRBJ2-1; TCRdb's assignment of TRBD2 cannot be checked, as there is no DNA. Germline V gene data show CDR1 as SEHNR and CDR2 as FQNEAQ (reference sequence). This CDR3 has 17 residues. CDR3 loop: CASSRRIARPRRDEQFF.

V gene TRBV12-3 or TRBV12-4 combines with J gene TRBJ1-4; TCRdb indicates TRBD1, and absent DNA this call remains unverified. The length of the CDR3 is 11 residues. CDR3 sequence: CASSLGGAVFF.

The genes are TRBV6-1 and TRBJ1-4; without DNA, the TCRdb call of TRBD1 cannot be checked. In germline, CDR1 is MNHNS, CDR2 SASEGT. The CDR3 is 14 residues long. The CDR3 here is CASSGQGDREKLFF.

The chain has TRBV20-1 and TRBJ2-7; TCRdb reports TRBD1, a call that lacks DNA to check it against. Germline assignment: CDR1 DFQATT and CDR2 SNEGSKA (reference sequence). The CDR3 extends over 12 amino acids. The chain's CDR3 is CSAPGYLNEQYF.

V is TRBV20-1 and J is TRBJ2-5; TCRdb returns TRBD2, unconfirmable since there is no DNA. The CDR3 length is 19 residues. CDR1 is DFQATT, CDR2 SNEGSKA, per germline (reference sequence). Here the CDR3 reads CSARILGLAGGRGQETQYF.

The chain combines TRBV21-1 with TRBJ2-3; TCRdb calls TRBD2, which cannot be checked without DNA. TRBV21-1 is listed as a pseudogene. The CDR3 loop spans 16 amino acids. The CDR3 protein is CASSKVSWERTDTQYF.

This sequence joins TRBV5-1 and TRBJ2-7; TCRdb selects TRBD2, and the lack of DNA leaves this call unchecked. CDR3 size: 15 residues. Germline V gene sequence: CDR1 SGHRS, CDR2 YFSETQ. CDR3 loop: CASSLAKGRGGEQYF.

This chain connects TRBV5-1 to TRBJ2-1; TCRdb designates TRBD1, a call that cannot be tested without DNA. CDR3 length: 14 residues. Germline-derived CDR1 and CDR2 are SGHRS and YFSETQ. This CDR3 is CASSSDRDHNEQFF. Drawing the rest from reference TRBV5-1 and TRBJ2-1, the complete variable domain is KAGVTQTPRYLIKTRGQQVTLSCSPISGHRSVSWYQQTPGQGLQFLFEYFSETQRNKGNFPGRFSGRQFSNSRSEMNVSTLELGDSALYLCASSSDRDHNEQFFGPGTRLTVL.

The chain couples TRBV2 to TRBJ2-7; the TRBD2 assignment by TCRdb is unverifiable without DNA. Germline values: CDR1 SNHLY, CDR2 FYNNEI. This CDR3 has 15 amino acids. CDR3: CASSVSGGRAYEQYF.

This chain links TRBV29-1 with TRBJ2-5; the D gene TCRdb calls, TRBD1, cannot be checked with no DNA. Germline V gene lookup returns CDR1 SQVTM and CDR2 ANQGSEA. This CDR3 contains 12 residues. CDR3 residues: CSSKGGKETQYF. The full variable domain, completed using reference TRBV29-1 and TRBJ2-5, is SAVISQKPSRDICQRGTSLTIQCQVDSQVTMMFWYRQQPGQSLTLIATANQGSEATYESGFVIDKFPISRPNLTFSTLTVSNMSPEDSSIYLCSSKGGKETQYFGPGTRLLVL.

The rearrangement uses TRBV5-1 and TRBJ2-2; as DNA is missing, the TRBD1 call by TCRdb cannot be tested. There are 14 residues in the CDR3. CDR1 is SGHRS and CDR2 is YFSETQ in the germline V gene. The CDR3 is CASSPTGVVGELFF.

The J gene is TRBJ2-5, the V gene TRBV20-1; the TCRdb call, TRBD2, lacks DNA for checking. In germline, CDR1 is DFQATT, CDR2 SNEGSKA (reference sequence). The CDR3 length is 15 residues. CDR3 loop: CSARLSRGLTPGGYF.

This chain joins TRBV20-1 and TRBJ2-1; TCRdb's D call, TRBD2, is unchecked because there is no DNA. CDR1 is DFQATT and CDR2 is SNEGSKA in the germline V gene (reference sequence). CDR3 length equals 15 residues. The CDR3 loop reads CSALLLERGPNEQFF.

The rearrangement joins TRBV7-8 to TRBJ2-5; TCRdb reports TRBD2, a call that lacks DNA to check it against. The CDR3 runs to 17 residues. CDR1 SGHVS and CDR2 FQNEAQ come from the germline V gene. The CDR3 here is CASSPTRLAGGGETQYF.

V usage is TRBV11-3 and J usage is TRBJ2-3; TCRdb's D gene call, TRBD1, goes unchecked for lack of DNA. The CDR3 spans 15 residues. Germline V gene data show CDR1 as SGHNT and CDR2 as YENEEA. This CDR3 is CASSLEPGQADTQYF.

The CDR3 loop reads CSARARGSYNSPLHF. The rearrangement uses TRBV20-1 and TRBJ1-6. The CDR3 length is 15 residues. In germline, CDR1 is DFQATT, CDR2 SNEGSKA (reference sequence).

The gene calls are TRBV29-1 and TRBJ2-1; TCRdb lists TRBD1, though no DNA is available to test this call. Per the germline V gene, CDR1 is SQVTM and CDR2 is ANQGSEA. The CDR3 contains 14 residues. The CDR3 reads CSAGTGQIYNEQFF.

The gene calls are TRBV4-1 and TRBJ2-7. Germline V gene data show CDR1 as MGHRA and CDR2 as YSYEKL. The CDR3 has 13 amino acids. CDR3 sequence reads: CASSQDRPHEQYF.

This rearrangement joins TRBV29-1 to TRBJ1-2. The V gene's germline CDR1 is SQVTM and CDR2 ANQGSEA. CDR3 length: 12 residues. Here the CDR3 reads CSVVRPLQGYTF.

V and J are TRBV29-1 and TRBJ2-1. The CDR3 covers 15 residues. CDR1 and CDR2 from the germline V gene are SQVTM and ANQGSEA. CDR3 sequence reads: CSVEGHPSSYNEQFF.

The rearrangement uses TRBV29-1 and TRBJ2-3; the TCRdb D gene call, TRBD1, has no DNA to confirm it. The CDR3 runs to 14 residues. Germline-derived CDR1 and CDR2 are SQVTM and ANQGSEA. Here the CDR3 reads CSVRPRLLRDTQYF.

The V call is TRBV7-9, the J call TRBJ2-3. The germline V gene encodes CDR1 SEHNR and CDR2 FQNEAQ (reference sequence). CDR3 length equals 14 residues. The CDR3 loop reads CASSSTLGADTQYF.

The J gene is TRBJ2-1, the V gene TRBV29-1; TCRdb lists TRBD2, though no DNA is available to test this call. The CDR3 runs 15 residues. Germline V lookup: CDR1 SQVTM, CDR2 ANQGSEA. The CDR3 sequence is CSAEAAGGITNEQFF.